The entry below describes one T cell receptor (beta chain). This record comes from a study of T cells in Graves' hyperthyroidism and ophthalmopathy. Authors of the study amplified TCR beta CDR3 regions from RNA transcripts. During a first-round RT-PCR of the TCR CDR3, the HTBI primer set was used. TCRdb fed the multiplex PCR reads into MiXCR, producing one record per CDR3 protein. Of 300,000 to 400,000 distinct CDR3 sequences listed, around 15% are singletons. Germline-derived CDR1 and CDR2 are SGHVS and FQNEAQ. Trimming stripped 10 bases from V and 5 bases from J, with 20 bases between. This CDR3 has 14 amino acids.

The TCR sequence derives from a woman aged 25-40 years with Graves' ophthalmopathy. Sequenced material: blood. The chain is built from TRBV7-8 and TRBJ1-2, with D perhaps matching TRBD1 (5 bases). The CDR3 DNA sequence: TGTGCCACATCCATTCTGGAATCAGGGTATGGCTACACCTTC. This gives the protein CATSILESGYGYTF.